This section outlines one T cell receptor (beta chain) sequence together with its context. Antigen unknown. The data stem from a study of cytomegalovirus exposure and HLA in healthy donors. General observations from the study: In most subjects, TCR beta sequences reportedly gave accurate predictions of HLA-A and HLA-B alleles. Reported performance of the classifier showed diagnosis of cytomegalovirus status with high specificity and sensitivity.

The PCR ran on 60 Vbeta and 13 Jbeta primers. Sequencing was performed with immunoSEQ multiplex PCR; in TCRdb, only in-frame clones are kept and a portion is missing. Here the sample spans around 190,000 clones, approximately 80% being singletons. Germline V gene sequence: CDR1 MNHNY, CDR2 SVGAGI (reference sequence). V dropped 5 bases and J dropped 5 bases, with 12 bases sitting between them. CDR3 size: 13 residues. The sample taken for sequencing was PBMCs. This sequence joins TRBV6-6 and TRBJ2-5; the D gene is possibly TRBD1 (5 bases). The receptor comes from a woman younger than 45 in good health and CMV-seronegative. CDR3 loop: CASSLPTAETQYF. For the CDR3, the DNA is TGTGCCAGCAGTCTGCCGACAGCGGAGACCCAGTACTTC.